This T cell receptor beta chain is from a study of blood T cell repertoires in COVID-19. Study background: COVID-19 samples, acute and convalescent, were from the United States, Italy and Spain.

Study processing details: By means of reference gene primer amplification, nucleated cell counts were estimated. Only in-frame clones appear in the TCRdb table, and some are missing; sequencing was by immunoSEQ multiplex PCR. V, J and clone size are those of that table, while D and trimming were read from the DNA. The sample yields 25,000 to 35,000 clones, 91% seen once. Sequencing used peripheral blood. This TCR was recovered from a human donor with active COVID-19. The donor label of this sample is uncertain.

The CDR3 nucleotides read TGTGCCAGCAGCCGGGACAGGGTAGATCAGCCCCAGCATTTT. Amino acids: CASSRDRVDQPQHF. The chain couples TRBV7-9 to TRBJ1-5, with 9 nucleotides matching TRBD1. This CDR3 is built from 14 residues. The V and J ends lost 5 bases and 5 bases, in that order; junction bases with no gene match: 4. Germline CDR1 SEHNR, CDR2 FQNEAQ (reference sequence).